The 28 T cell receptor beta chains presented below share a single source sample, sequenced in a study of blood T cell repertoires in COVID-19. Assay used: immunoSEQ multiplex PCR; TCRdb lists only in-frame clones, some missing. The data show about 180,000 clones, with roughly 85% seen just once and roughly 3.5% held by the top ten. The sequenced sample consisted of peripheral blood. The receptors were gathered from a man aged 55-75 years with acute or convalescent COVID-19.

The chain carries TRBV28 and TRBJ2-3; 7 positions match TRBD2. The junction had 6 bases not matched to a gene; V was cut back by 5 bases and J by 4 bases. The germline CDR1 and CDR2 sequences are MDHEN and SYDVKM. This CDR3 contains 14 residues. This chain's CDR3 is CASSPQGGADTQYF. The DNA for the CDR3 is TGTGCCAGCAGTCCCCAGGGAGGGGCAGATACGCAGTATTTT.

The J gene is TRBJ2-5, the V gene TRBV4-1, with 9 bases lining up with TRBD2. The V segment lost 0 bases and the J segment 4 bases; nucleotides outside the gene matches: 6. CDR3 length: 16 amino acids. In germline, CDR1 is MGHRA, CDR2 YSYEKL. The CDR3 spells CASSQDPSGIRETQYF. In nucleotides, the CDR3 is TGCGCCAGCAGCCAAGACCCTAGCGGGATACGAGAGACCCAGTACTTC.

The gene calls are TRBV14 and TRBJ2-7, with 9 bases lining up with TRBD2. The CDR3 totals 16 residues. The V gene end was trimmed by 0 bases and the J gene end by 6 bases; junction bases not matched to a gene: 9. The germline CDR1 and CDR2 sequences are SGHDN and FVKESK. CDR3 sequence reads: CASSQDRAGGPLEQYF. DNA for the CDR3: TGTGCCAGCAGCCAAGATCGGGCGGGAGGGCCACTCGAGCAGTACTTC.

V is TRBV2 and J is TRBJ2-3; 9 bases align to TRBD1. V trimming: 6 bases; J trimming: 4 bases; junction bases outside the gene matches: 2. The CDR3 spans 13 residues. Looked up from germline, CDR1 is SNHLY and CDR2 is FYNNEI. The CDR3 bases are TGTGCCAGCAGGACAGGGGGGGCAGATACGCAGTATTTT. Translation: CASRTGGADTQYF. Full variable domain (remainder filled in from reference TRBV2 and TRBJ2-3): EPEVTQTPSHQVTQMGQEVILRCVPISNHLYFYWYRQILGQKVEFLVSFYNNEISEKSEIFDDQFSVERPDGSNFTLKIRSTKLEDSAMYFCASRTGGADTQYFGPGTRLTVL.

This chain joins TRBV29-1 and TRBJ2-5; D is unresolved. The CDR3 loop spans 11 amino acids. V was pared by 7 bases and J by 4 bases, with 10 bases between. Germline CDR1 SQVTM, CDR2 ANQGSEA. CDR3 residues: CSGVFPETQYF. The DNA for the CDR3 is TGCAGCGGAGTCTTCCCAGAGACCCAGTACTTC.

The rearrangement uses TRBV30 and TRBJ1-6; D remains unclear. The CDR3 consists of 12 residues. The germline V gene encodes CDR1 GTSNPN and CDR2 SVGIG (reference sequence). The CDR3 DNA reads as TGTGGATCGGCCCGGGAGAATTCACCCCTCCACTTT. Amino acid sequence: CGSARENSPLHF. Looking up the rest from reference TRBV30 and TRBJ1-6 gives the full variable domain: SQTIHQWPATLVQPVGSPLSLECTVEGTSNPNLYWYRQAAGRGLQLLFYSVGIGQISSEVPQNLSASRPQDRQFILSSKKLLLSDSGFYLCGSARENSPLHFGNGTRLTVT.

The chain has TRBV6-5 and TRBJ2-7; tentative D call: TRBD2 (6 bases). The V gene lost 5 bases and the J gene lost 5 bases, with 16 bases spanning the gap. The CDR3 runs to 14 residues. Germline CDR1 reads MNHEY; CDR2 reads SVGAGI. The CDR3 here is CASSPGGGYNEQYF. In nucleotides, the CDR3 is TGTGCCAGCAGTCCCGGGGGAGGCTATAACGAGCAGTACTTC.

This rearrangement joins TRBV4-1 to TRBJ1-5; a possible D gene is TRBD1 (6 bases). The CDR3 has 18 residues. Trimming left V 0 bases short and J 1 base short, with 16 bases between. Germline-derived CDR1 and CDR2 are MGHRA and YSYEKL. CDR3 residues: CASSQDHLYRDSNQPQHF. Here the CDR3 DNA reads TGCGCCAGCAGCCAAGACCACCTTTACAGGGACAGCAATCAGCCCCAGCATTTT.

The chain uses TRBV5-1 and TRBJ2-1; 9 bases fit TRBD2. V lost 0 bases to trimming and J lost 7 bases; unmatched junction nucleotides: 11. This CDR3 region has 17 residues. Germline V CDR1 and CDR2: SGHRS, YFSETQ. The CDR3 spells CASSLEVAGERGNEQFF. The CDR3 nucleotides read TGCGCCAGCAGCTTGGAAGTAGCGGGAGAGCGGGGGAATGAGCAGTTCTTC.

The genes are TRBV10-3 and TRBJ1-5; tentatively, D is TRBD1 (5 bases). V was pared by 0 bases and J by 5 bases, with 11 bases between. CDR3 size: 15 residues. Germline-derived CDR1 and CDR2 are ENHRY and SYGVKD. As DNA, the CDR3 is TGTGCCATCAGTGAGTCTAGAGACAGTGATCAGCCCCAGCATTTT. Encoded protein: CAISESRDSDQPQHF.

The chain employs TRBV5-5 and TRBJ2-7, with D maybe TRBD1 (6 bases). The germline CDR1 and CDR2 sequences are SGHKS and YYEKEE (reference sequence). The CDR3 has 14 residues. Trimming took 2 bases from V and 7 from J, leaving 16 bases between them. For the CDR3, the DNA is TGTGCCAGCAGCTTAGGACAGAACCCGCTGGAGCAGTACTTC. This sequence encodes CASSLGQNPLEQYF.

This clone occurred once. The chain joins TRBV5-4 to TRBJ2-3; 7 bases map to TRBD1. The germline V gene encodes CDR1 SGHNT and CDR2 YYREEE (reference sequence). J lost 2 bases, V lost 4 bases, and 7 bases had no gene match. The CDR3 runs 15 residues. The DNA for the CDR3 is TGTGCCAGCAGCCGACAGACAGGGAACACAGATACGCAGTATTTT. Its protein product is CASSRQTGNTDTQYF.

This chain uses TRBV21-1 with TRBJ1-1. TRBV21-1 constitutes a pseudogene. The CDR3 runs to 15 residues. The DNA of the CDR3 is TGTGCCAGCAGCAAAGGTTGGGAGGGACGGACTGAAGCTTTCTTT. This sequence encodes CASSKGWEGRTEAFF.

The chain combines TRBV5-1 with TRBJ2-7; the match to TRBD1 covers 11 bases. V dropped 3 bases and J dropped 6; count of bases not matched to a gene: 5. This CDR3 region has 14 residues. Germline-derived CDR1 and CDR2 are SGHRS and YFSETQ. The CDR3 here is CASSSGTGGSEQYF. As DNA, the CDR3 is TGCGCCAGCAGCTCCGGGACAGGGGGGTCCGAGCAGTACTTC.

Comments on this clone: The same CDR3 is also encoded by other DNA sequences in this sample. The chain employs TRBV15 and TRBJ1-1, with unresolved D. From germline, CDR1 is LNHNV and CDR2 YYDKDF (reference sequence). The CDR3 is 13 amino acids. V was shortened by 0 bases and J by 7 bases, with 9 bases between the two germline ends. The CDR3 DNA reads as TGTGCCACCAGCAGAGATCGAGGCAGTGAAGCTTTCTTT. This sequence encodes CATSRDRGSEAFF.

This clone was seen just once. The J gene is TRBJ1-2, the V gene TRBV4-2; the D gene is possibly TRBD1 (6 bases). V dropped 1 base and J dropped 4 bases, with 10 bases sitting between them. The length of the CDR3 is 14 residues. Germline-derived CDR1 and CDR2 are LGHNA and YNFKEQ. The CDR3 nucleotides are TGTGCCAGCAGCCAAGCTGACAGGACCTATGGCTACACCTTC. Protein product: CASSQADRTYGYTF.

The chain uses TRBV7-9 and TRBJ2-1, with 9 positions matching TRBD2. The CDR3 is made up of 17 amino acids. Germline loops: CDR1 SEHNR, CDR2 FQNEAQ (reference sequence). V lost 4 bases, J lost 3 bases, and 10 bases stayed unmatched. The CDR3 DNA is TGTGCCAGCAGCTCATTCCAGGGGACTAGCTACTACAATGAGCAGTTCTTC. This sequence encodes CASSSFQGTSYYNEQFF.

The chain links TRBV7-2 to TRBJ1-5, with TRBD1 as a possible D gene (6 bases). Germline CDR1 reads SGHTA; CDR2 reads FQGNSA. The CDR3 is 15 residues long. Trimming removed 5 bases from V and 0 bases from J, with 11 bases in between. As DNA, the CDR3 is TGTGCCAGCAGCAATCAGGGGCATAGCAATCAGCCCCAGCATTTT. Translated, it gives CASSNQGHSNQPQHF.

J is TRBJ2-2 and V is TRBV2, with D possibly TRBD2 on 5 matching bases. Germline V lookup: CDR1 SNHLY, CDR2 FYNNEI. The CDR3 extends over 14 amino acids. V dropped 9 bases and J dropped 4 bases, with 15 bases sitting between them. CDR3 nucleotide sequence: TGTGCCAGTAGAGCGAGCGGCCGCACCGGGGAGCTGTTTTTT. Its translation is CASRASGRTGELFF.

The chain combines TRBV6-5 with TRBJ1-1; D is unclear. The V end was cut by 3 bases, the J end by 3 bases, with 8 bases between. The CDR3 length is 13 residues. Germline CDR1 MNHEY, CDR2 SVGAGI. The DNA for the CDR3 is TGTGCCAGCAGTTATATCGCGGACACTGAAGCTTTCTTT. Translation: CASSYIADTEAFF.

J is TRBJ1-2 and V is TRBV19; D unclear. V lost 10 bases and J lost 7, with 16 bases in between. Looked up from germline, CDR1 is LNHDA and CDR2 is SQIVND (reference sequence). CDR3 size: 12 residues. This chain's CDR3 is CAIGVRLGGYTF. In nucleotides, the CDR3 is TGTGCCATAGGAGTCCGTCTTGGTGGCTACACCTTC.

This clone has a single count. This chain links TRBV28 with TRBJ1-2; D might be TRBD1 (5 bases). The CDR3 contains 14 residues. Germline V gives CDR1 MDHEN, CDR2 SYDVKM. With 8 bases removed from V and 3 bases from J, the gap between germline ends came to 16 bases. DNA of the CDR3: TGTGCCAGCCTACTGGGGGGAGCCCACTATGGCTACACCTTC. Translating it yields CASLLGGAHYGYTF.

This sequence joins TRBV7-9 and TRBJ2-1, with D perhaps matching TRBD2 (6 bases). The CDR3 extends over 18 amino acids. The V end lost 1 base, the J end lost 0 bases, and 16 bases lay between the germline ends. Germline lookup yields CDR1 SEHNR and CDR2 FQNEAQ (reference sequence). The CDR3 protein is CASSLVAGKISSYNEQFF. CDR3 nucleotides: TGTGCCAGCAGCTTAGTTGCGGGGAAGATAAGCTCCTACAATGAGCAGTTCTTC.

This rearrangement joins TRBV3-1 (or the pseudogene TRBV3-2) to TRBJ2-1, with D possibly TRBD1 on 5 matching bases. Germline-derived CDR1 and CDR2 are LGHDT and YNNKEL (reference sequence). This CDR3 has 14 residues. The V end lost 3 bases, the J end lost 6 bases, and 12 bases lay between the germline ends. The CDR3: CASSHRARANEQFF. The CDR3, as DNA: TGTGCCAGCAGCCACAGGGCACGGGCCAATGAGCAGTTCTTC.

The V gene is TRBV28, the J gene TRBJ1-5, with a weak D call TRBD1 (5 bases). The CDR3 is 17 residues long. Germline V gene sequence: CDR1 MDHEN, CDR2 SYDVKM. The V end lost 6 bases, the J end lost 5 bases, and 23 bases lay between the germline ends. The CDR3 region has the DNA TGTGCCAGCAGCTCTTCCACGAAGGGGTCAGGGTATCAGCCCCAGCATTTT. This gives the protein CASSSSTKGSGYQPQHF.

The chain employs TRBV18 and TRBJ1-4; D unresolved. The V end was cut by 6 bases, the J end by 0 bases, with 11 bases between. CDR1 is KGHSH, CDR2 LQKENI, per germline. The CDR3 totals 15 residues. The CDR3, as DNA: TGTGCCAGCTCCTCCGGCGGCGCAACTAATGAAAAACTGTTTTTT. It specifies CASSSGGATNEKLFF. Combining the CDR3 with reference TRBV18 and TRBJ1-4 gives the whole variable domain NAGVMQNPRHLVRRRGQEARLRCSPMKGHSHVYWYRQLPEEGLKFMVYLQKENIIDESGMPKERFSAEFPKEGPSILRIQQVVRGDSAAYFCASSSGGATNEKLFFGSGTQLSVL.

V is TRBV14 and J is TRBJ2-1, with D possibly being TRBD1 (6 bases). Germline CDR1 SGHDN, CDR2 FVKESK. V dropped 1 base and J dropped 4 bases, with 14 bases sitting between them. This CDR3 is built from 16 residues. Here the CDR3 DNA reads TGTGCCAGCAGCCAAGCGAAGGGGGTAAGATACAATGAGCAGTTCTTC. It yields the protein CASSQAKGVRYNEQFF. Drawing the rest from reference TRBV14 and TRBJ2-1, the complete variable domain is EAGVTQFPSHSVIEKGQTVTLRCDPISGHDNLYWYRRVMGKEIKFLLHFVKESKQDESGMPNNRFLAERTGGTYSTLKVQPAELEDSGVYFCASSQAKGVRYNEQFFGPGTRLTVL.

The table lists this clone with a few counts. The J gene is TRBJ2-2, the V gene TRBV6-5; 10 nucleotides match TRBD1. The CDR3 has 13 residues. J gave up 7 bases and V 6 bases, and 2 bases lay outside the gene matches. The germline CDR1 and CDR2 sequences are MNHEY and SVGAGI. The DNA of the CDR3 is TGTGCCAGCAGAGGACAGGGGGTCGGGGAGCTGTTTTTT. This encodes CASRGQGVGELFF.